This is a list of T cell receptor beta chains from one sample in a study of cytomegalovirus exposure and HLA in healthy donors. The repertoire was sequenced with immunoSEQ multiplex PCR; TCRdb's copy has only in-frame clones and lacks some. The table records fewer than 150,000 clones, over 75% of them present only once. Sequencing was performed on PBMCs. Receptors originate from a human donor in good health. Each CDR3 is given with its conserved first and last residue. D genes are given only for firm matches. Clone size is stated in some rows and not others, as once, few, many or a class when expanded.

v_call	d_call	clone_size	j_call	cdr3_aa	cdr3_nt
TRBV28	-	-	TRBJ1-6	CASRWGNRVYNSPLHF	TGTGCCAGCAGATGGGGGAACAGGGTTTATAATTCACCCCTCCACTTT
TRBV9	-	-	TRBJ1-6	CASSVAREPLHF	TGTGCCAGCAGCGTAGCTAGAGAGCCCCTCCACTTT
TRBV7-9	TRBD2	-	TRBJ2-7	CASSPGLVAYEQYF	TGTGCCAGCAGCCCGGGACTAGTTGCCTACGAGCAGTACTTC
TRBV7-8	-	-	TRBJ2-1	CASSLEGRSYNEQFF	TGTGCCAGCAGCTTAGAAGGGAGGTCCTACAATGAGCAGTTCTTC
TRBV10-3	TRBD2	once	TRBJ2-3	CAISFSGTEADTQYF	TGTGCCATCAGTTTTAGCGGGACGGAGGCAGATACGCAGTATTTT
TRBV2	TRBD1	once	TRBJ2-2	CASLKTGMRPGELFF	TGTGCCAGCTTAAAGACAGGGATGAGGCCCGGGGAGCTGTTTTTT
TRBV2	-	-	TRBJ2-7	CASRRFGTNYEQYF	TGTGCCAGCAGGAGATTCGGGACAAACTACGAGCAGTACTTC
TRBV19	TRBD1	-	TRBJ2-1	CASRTGTGVVAYNEQFF	TGTGCCAGTAGGACCGGGACAGGGGTGGTGGCCTACAATGAGCAGTTCTTC
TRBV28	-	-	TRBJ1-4	CASSSPDSLYEKLFF	TGTGCCAGCAGTTCACCGGACAGCTTATATGAAAAACTGTTTTTT
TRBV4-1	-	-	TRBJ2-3	CASSQGSGADTQYF	TGCGCCAGCAGCCAAGGATCCGGAGCAGATACGCAGTATTTT
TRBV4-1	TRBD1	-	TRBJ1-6	CASSPGTANSPLHF	TGCGCCAGCAGCCCTGGGACAGCTAATTCACCCCTCCACTTT
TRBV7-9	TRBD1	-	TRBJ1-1	CASSQNRGQAKNTEAFF	TGTGCCAGCAGCCAGAACAGGGGGCAAGCGAAGAACACTGAAGCTTTCTTT
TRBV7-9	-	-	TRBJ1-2	CASSLPTENNYGYTF	TGTGCCAGCAGCTTACCCACCGAGAACAACTATGGCTACACCTTC
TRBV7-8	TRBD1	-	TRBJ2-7	CASSSRQGPSYEQYF	TGTGCCAGCAGCTCCCGACAGGGCCCCTCCTACGAGCAGTACTTC
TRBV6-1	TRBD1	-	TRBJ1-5	CASRAGQISNQPQHF	TGTGCCAGCAGGGCGGGACAGATTAGCAATCAGCCCCAGCATTTT
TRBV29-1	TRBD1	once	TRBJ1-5	CSINTGGGDQPQHF	TGCAGCATCAATACAGGGGGCGGCGATCAGCCCCAGCATTTT
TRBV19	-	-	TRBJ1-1	CASSFSLGGGTEAFF	TGTGCCAGTAGCTTTAGCCTGGGAGGGGGGACTGAAGCTTTCTTT
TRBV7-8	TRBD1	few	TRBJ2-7	CASSLDGTGFYEQYF	TGTGCCAGCAGCTTAGACGGGACAGGGTTCTACGAGCAGTACTTC
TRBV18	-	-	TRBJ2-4	CASSPLGPAKNIQYF	TGTGCCAGCTCACCATTGGGGCCAGCCAAAAACATTCAGTACTTC
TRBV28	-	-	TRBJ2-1	CASSPRESLRDEQFF	TGTGCCAGCAGTCCAAGGGAGAGCCTAAGGGATGAGCAGTTCTTC
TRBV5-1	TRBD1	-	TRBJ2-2	CASSSQTGDPGELFF	TGCGCCAGCAGCTCCCAGACAGGGGATCCCGGGGAGCTGTTTTTT
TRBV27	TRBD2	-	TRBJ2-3	CASSFGLAGTDTQYF	TGTGCCAGCAGTTTTGGACTAGCAGGCACAGATACGCAGTATTTT
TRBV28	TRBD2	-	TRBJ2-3	CASSKEYGLAGVDTQYF	TGTGCCAGCAGCAAAGAATATGGACTAGCGGGTGTGGATACGCAGTATTTT
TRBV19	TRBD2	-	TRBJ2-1	CASSIGSSGLLNEQFF	TGTGCCAGTAGTATAGGGTCTAGCGGCCTGCTCAATGAGCAGTTCTTC
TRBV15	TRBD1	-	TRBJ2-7	CATSRDRGQEYEQYF	TGTGCCACCAGCAGAGATCGGGGACAGGAATACGAGCAGTACTTC
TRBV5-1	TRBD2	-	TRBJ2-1	CASSLVALLAGGGNEQFF	TGCGCCAGCAGCTTGGTCGCCCTACTAGCGGGAGGGGGTAATGAGCAGTTCTTC
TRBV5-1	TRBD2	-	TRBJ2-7	CASSTELAGGPHEQYF	TGCGCCAGCAGCACCGAACTAGCGGGAGGGCCCCACGAGCAGTACTTC
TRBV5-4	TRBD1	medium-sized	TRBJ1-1	CASSYRTGWYTEAFF	TGTGCCAGCAGCTATCGGACAGGGTGGTACACTGAAGCTTTCTTT
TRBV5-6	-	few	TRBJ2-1	CASSFQGRRTYNEQFF	TGTGCCAGCAGCTTCCAAGGGAGGCGCACGTACAATGAGCAGTTCTTC
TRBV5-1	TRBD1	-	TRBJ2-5	CASSQGTGSGETQYF	TGCGCCAGCAGCCAGGGGACAGGGAGTGGAGAGACCCAGTACTTC
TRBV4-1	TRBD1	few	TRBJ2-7	CASRRTGVIYEWQYF	TGCGCCAGCAGGCGGACAGGAGTTATATACGAGTGGCAGTACTTC
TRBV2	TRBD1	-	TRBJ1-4	CASSLTTGTGGGNEKLFF	TGTGCCAGCAGTCTAACCACCGGGACAGGGGGCGGTAATGAAAAACTGTTTTTT
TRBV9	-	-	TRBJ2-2	CASSALDYSTGELFF	TGTGCCAGCAGCGCCCTGGACTACTCCACCGGGGAGCTGTTTTTT
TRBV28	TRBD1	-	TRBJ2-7	CASSLWGTGPSYEQYF	TGTGCCAGCAGTTTATGGGGGACAGGGCCGTCCTACGAGCAGTACTTC
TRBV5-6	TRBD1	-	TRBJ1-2	CASSLSAGGNYGYTF	TGTGCCAGCAGCTTATCGGCAGGGGGAAACTATGGCTACACCTTC
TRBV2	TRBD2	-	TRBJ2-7	CASSGLAGPNYEQYF	TGTGCCAGCAGCGGACTAGCGGGACCGAATTACGAGCAGTACTTC
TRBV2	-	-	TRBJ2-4	CASSGNSLAKNIQYF	TGTGCCAGCAGTGGAAACAGCTTAGCCAAAAACATTCAGTACTTC
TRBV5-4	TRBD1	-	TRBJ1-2	CASSLGGGQGRNF	TGTGCCAGCAGCTTGGGCGGCGGACAGGGGCGGAACTTC
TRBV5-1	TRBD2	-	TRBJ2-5	CASSGTSGRGETQYF	TGCGCCAGCAGCGGGACTAGCGGGAGAGGAGAGACCCAGTACTTC
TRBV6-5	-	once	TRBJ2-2	CASKAPATGELFF	TGTGCCAGCAAAGCGCCAGCAACCGGGGAGCTGTTTTTT
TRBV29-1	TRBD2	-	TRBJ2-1	CSVEVGLAGGNEQFF	TGCAGCGTTGAAGTGGGACTAGCGGGAGGGAATGAGCAGTTCTTC
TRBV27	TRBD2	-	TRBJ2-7	CASSFGLAGGPMYEQYF	TGTGCCAGCAGTTTCGGACTAGCGGGAGGGCCTATGTACGAGCAGTACTTC
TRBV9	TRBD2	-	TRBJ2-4	CASSVVGLAGDIQYF	TGTGCCAGCAGCGTAGTGGGACTAGCTGGGGACATTCAGTACTTC
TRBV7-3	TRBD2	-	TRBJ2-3	CASSVTGLAGGGDTQYF	TGTGCCAGCAGCGTGACGGGACTAGCGGGAGGCGGGGATACGCAGTATTTT
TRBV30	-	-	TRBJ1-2	CAWSVEGIYGYTF	TGTGCCTGGAGTGTTGAGGGAATCTATGGCTACACCTTC
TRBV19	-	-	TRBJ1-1	CASSSGYSGMNTEAFF	TGTGCCAGTAGTAGCGGGTACAGTGGGATGAACACTGAAGCTTTCTTT
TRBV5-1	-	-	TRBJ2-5	CASSLDGQVGGETQYF	TGCGCCAGCAGCTTGGACGGTCAGGTGGGGGGAGAGACCCAGTACTTC
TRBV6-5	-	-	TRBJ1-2	CASSETGSAGGYTF	TGTGCCAGCAGTGAAACCGGGTCCGCGGGCGGCTACACCTTC
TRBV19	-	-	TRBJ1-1	CASSIPEGGLNTEAFF	TGTGCCAGTAGTATCCCCGAGGGAGGGTTGAACACTGAAGCTTTCTTT
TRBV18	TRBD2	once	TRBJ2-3	CASSLGTSGADTQYF	TGTGCCAGCTCACTTGGGACTAGCGGGGCAGATACGCAGTATTTT
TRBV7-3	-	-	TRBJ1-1	CASSSSLFRLTNTEAFF	TGTGCCAGCAGCTCCTCTCTGTTTAGACTAACCAACACTGAAGCTTTCTTT
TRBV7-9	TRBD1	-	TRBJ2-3	CASSPGTGGAWGTDTQYF	TGTGCCAGCAGCCCCGGGACAGGGGGCGCTTGGGGCACAGATACGCAGTATTTT
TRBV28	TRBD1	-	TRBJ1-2	CASRSDRGANYGYTF	TGTGCCAGCAGGTCAGACAGGGGAGCTAACTATGGCTACACCTTC
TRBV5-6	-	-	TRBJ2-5	CASSLAHGAPRGETQYF	TGTGCCAGCAGCTTGGCCCATGGGGCCCCCCGGGGGGAGACCCAGTACTTC
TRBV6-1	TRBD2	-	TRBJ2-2	CASSEVWTSGAGELFF	TGTGCCAGCAGTGAAGTCTGGACTAGCGGGGCCGGGGAGCTGTTTTTT
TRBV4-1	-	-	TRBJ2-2	CASSRDTPRQAYTGELFF	TGCGCCAGCAGCCGAGACACACCAAGACAGGCCTACACCGGGGAGCTGTTTTTT
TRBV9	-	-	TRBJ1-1	CASSVEGGERSLAFF	TGTGCCAGCAGCGTAGAAGGGGGGGAAAGGTCTCTAGCTTTCTTT
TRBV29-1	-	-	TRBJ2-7	CSATGTPAREQYF	TGCAGCGCAACCGGGACTCCCGCTAGAGAGCAGTACTTC